One sample yielded the 14 T cell receptor beta chains listed below, sequenced in a study of cytomegalovirus exposure and HLA in healthy donors (dated by TCRdb to about 2017). The library relied on the immunoSEQ multiplex PCR assay. A mixture of 60 forward primers for TCR Vbeta segments and 13 reverse primers for TCR Jbeta segments was used in the multiplex PCR. TCRdb retrieved this table from immuneACCESS and kept in-frame rearrangements only. Not all clones are present; in checked studies, unresolved V genes account for under half, and no reason is known for the remainder. The sample table holds about 150,000 clones, of which approximately 62% were seen once. Over 1.5% of the sample goes to the ten largest clones. Specimen: PBMCs. These receptors came from a human donor in good health.

This clone was seen a few times. The chain couples TRBV6-5 to TRBJ2-5, with 7 bases lining up with TRBD2. The CDR3 sequence is 15 residues long. CDR1 and CDR2 from the germline V gene are MNHEY and SVGAGI. Trimming cost V 8 bases and J 4 bases; bases outside gene matches: 13. CDR3 protein: CASGRGGFSSETQYF. The CDR3 DNA follows: TGTGCCAGCGGGCGCGGGGGATTTTCTTCAGAGACCCAGTACTTC.

V and J are TRBV29-1 and TRBJ2-1; 8 nucleotides agree with TRBD1. The V gene's germline CDR1 is SQVTM and CDR2 ANQGSEA. The CDR3 runs to 15 residues. The V segment lost 5 bases and the J segment 0 bases; nucleotides outside the gene matches: 6. DNA for the CDR3: TGCAGCGTTCCCACAGGGGGTTTCTCCTACAATGAGCAGTTCTTC. Translation gives CSVPTGGFSYNEQFF.

This clone was observed a handful of times. The chain joins TRBV10-2 to TRBJ1-1, with TRBD1 matching over 8 bases. Per germline, CDR1 WSHSY and CDR2 SAAADI. The CDR3 has 14 amino acids. The V gene end was trimmed by 6 bases and the J gene end by 0 bases; junction bases not matched to a gene: 3. The CDR3 coding sequence is TGCGCCAGCAGACCAGGGGGCATGAACACTGAAGCTTTCTTT. Translating gives CASRPGGMNTEAFF.

This clone was observed a handful of times. The CDR3 loop is CASRPERGGRWQETQYF. For the CDR3, the DNA is TGTGCCAGCAGACCTGAAAGGGGCGGGAGATGGCAAGAGACCCAGTACTTC. The V gene is TRBV7-9, the J gene TRBJ2-5; 7 bases line up with TRBD2. CDR1 is SEHNR and CDR2 is FQNEAQ in the germline V gene (reference sequence). CDR3 size: 17 residues. With V trimmed by 6 bases and J by 2 bases, 15 bases remained unmatched.

In its sample, this clone was seen a few times. The chain combines TRBV18 with TRBJ2-5; no reliable D call. CDR3 length equals 13 residues. Germline V gives CDR1 KGHSH, CDR2 LQKENI. The germline V and J ends were trimmed by 6 bases and 1 base, with 9 bases remaining between them. The CDR3 DNA reads TGTGCCAGCTCCTTGGAGTCCCAAGAGACCCAGTACTTC. Translation: CASSLESQETQYF.

This clone was counted between two and nine times. This chain connects TRBV5-1 to TRBJ1-4; no clear D. V lost 1 base and J lost 8, with 12 bases in between. The CDR3 is made up of 14 amino acids. The germline gives CDR1 SGHRS, CDR2 YFSETQ. CDR3 nucleotide sequence: TGCGCCAGCAGCTTGCACACACTGAGGGAAAAACTGTTTTTT. Translating gives CASSLHTLREKLFF.

The chain recombines TRBV7-8 with TRBJ1-4; 7 positions agree with TRBD1. Per the germline V gene, CDR1 is SGHVS and CDR2 is FQNEAQ. The CDR3 is 15 amino acids. After removal of 5 bases from V and 7 bases from J, the junction contained 10 bases not matched to a gene. For the CDR3, the DNA is TGTGCCAGCAGCCTTGCACAGGGGCGAAGTGAAAAACTGTTTTTT. It encodes CASSLAQGRSEKLFF.

The V gene is TRBV29-1, the J gene TRBJ2-1; 8 positions match TRBD2. This CDR3 comprises 14 residues. Germline assignment: CDR1 SQVTM and CDR2 ANQGSEA. J lost 7 bases, V lost 4 bases, and 9 bases had no gene match. The CDR3 region has the DNA TGCAGCGTTGCGGGCGGGAGGACGGGAAATGAGCAGTTCTTC. It encodes CSVAGGRTGNEQFF.

This chain connects TRBV5-6 to TRBJ2-1; D is possibly TRBD2 (5 bases). The V end lost 0 bases, the J end lost 8 bases, and 9 bases lay between the germline ends. The CDR3 is made up of 13 amino acids. Germline CDR1 SGHDT, CDR2 YYEEEE. Here the CDR3 DNA reads TGTGCCAGCAGCTTGGGGGGAGTGTATGAGCAGTTCTTC. It encodes CASSLGGVYEQFF.

The chain joins TRBV19 to TRBJ1-5; no clear D. This CDR3 spans 13 amino acids. The germline V and J ends were trimmed by 3 bases and 8 bases, with 11 bases remaining between them. Germline CDR1 reads LNHDA; CDR2 reads SQIVND (reference sequence). For the CDR3, the DNA is TGTGCCAGTAGTATCCGGGTTTTAGAGCCCCAGCATTTT. It translates to CASSIRVLEPQHF.

This chain links TRBV5-4 with TRBJ2-5, with 7 bases aligning to TRBD1. V trimming: 4 bases; J trimming: 1 base; junction bases outside the gene matches: 4. Germline V CDR1 and CDR2: SGHNT, YYREEE (reference sequence). The CDR3 has 14 amino acids. In DNA, the CDR3 is TGTGCCAGCAGCGGGGGACAGAGCCAAGAGACCCAGTACTTC. Amino acids: CASSGGQSQETQYF.

This chain connects TRBV28 to TRBJ1-2, with a tentative D call TRBD1 (6 bases). Trimming shortened V by 6 bases and J by 1 base, and 18 bases separated the two germline ends. Germline V lookup: CDR1 MDHEN, CDR2 SYDVKM. CDR3 size: 16 residues. CDR3 DNA: TGTGCCAGCAGCAATAGGCAGGGGTTCCTTAACTATGGCTACACCTTC. It codes for CASSNRQGFLNYGYTF.

This clone was counted a few times. The chain recombines TRBV5-1 with TRBJ2-1; D perhaps matches TRBD1 (7 bases). CDR1 is SGHRS, CDR2 YFSETQ, per germline. The CDR3 runs to 15 residues. V lost 6 bases to trimming and J lost 6 bases, with 19 bases between them. The CDR3 here is CASTQGGFGFNEQFF. CDR3 nucleotide sequence: TGCGCCAGCACCCAGGGGGGTTTTGGTTTCAATGAGCAGTTCTTC.

The sample holds a few counts of this clone. At the DNA level, this CDR3 is encoded by other sequences in the same sample as well. The J gene is TRBJ2-2, the V gene TRBV5-1, with 10 positions matching TRBD1. Germline CDR1 reads SGHRS; CDR2 reads YFSETQ. This CDR3 is built from 15 residues. Trimming cost V 4 bases and J 3 bases; bases outside gene matches: 3. CDR3 sequence reads: CASSLTGGDTGELFF. DNA of the CDR3: TGCGCCAGCAGCCTGACAGGGGGCGACACCGGGGAGCTGTTTTTT.